This T cell receptor beta chain came from a study of long-term antiretroviral therapy in people with HIV. Findings and limits, study-wide: Pre-ART expanded TRB clones stayed dominant throughout, though often decreasing after ART.

CDR3 length: 12 residues. V lost 1 base, J lost 15 bases, and 12 bases lay in between. Per germline, CDR1 SEHNR and CDR2 FQNEAQ (reference sequence). With regard to this clone: Its matching antigen is unknown.

The authors ran the immunoSEQ assay, v3.0, at survey level. The repertoire was sequenced with immunoSEQ multiplex PCR; TCRdb's copy has only in-frame clones and lacks some. This sample has tens of thousands of clones, with roughly 76% found just once. This sequence joins TRBV7-9 and TRBJ1-4; D is unresolved. Sequenced material: unsorted PBMCs, taken 1.5 years after starting antiretroviral therapy. The TCR comes from a man between 18 and 35 years old with HIV. CDR3 protein: CASSLGGDLVFF. The CDR3 DNA is TGTGCCAGCAGCTTAGGGGGAGATTTGGTGTTTTTT.